This note documents a single TCR beta chain sequence. The sample belongs to a study of OX40 agonist ivuxolimab in advanced cancers. Assay: immunoSEQ multiplex PCR; the TCRdb copy retains only in-frame clones and omits some. The data show roughly 67,000 clones, with around nine tenths seen just once and 0.27% held by the top ten. CDR1 MNHEY and CDR2 SMNVEV come from the germline V gene (reference sequence). This CDR3 region has 13 residues. Trimming shortened V by 0 bases and J by 2 bases, and 4 bases separated the two germline ends. The chain links TRBV27 to TRBJ2-5; D gene ambiguous. The TCR comes from an adult with an advanced solid tumor such as melanoma, head and neck, liver or kidney cancer. This material consisted of CD4+ or CD8+ T cells sorted from blood, taken in a trial of the OX40 agonist ivuxolimab. This CDR3 reads CASSLSQQETQYF. DNA for the CDR3: TGTGCCAGCAGTTTATCACAGCAAGAGACCCAGTACTTC.